These 13 T cell receptor beta chains share one sample of origin, sequenced in a study of blood T cell repertoires in COVID-19. The assay was immunoSEQ multiplex PCR, and TCRdb's table has in-frame clones only and misses some. The sample has approximately 150,000 clones, about 90% seen once. The sequenced sample was peripheral blood. All receptors come from a woman in her sixties or seventies with acute or convalescent COVID-19.

The chain recombines TRBV15 with TRBJ2-1, with D possibly TRBD2 on 7 matching bases. Per the germline V gene, CDR1 is LNHNV and CDR2 is YYDKDF (reference sequence). With 4 bases removed from V and 4 bases from J, the gap between germline ends came to 17 bases. There are 16 residues in the CDR3. In nucleotides, the CDR3 is TGTGCCACCAGCAAAAGCCCAGGGGAGGGGTACAATGAGCAGTTCTTC. Its translation: CATSKSPGEGYNEQFF.

The CDR3 protein is CASSRGQGVGTGELFF. CDR3 sequence (DNA): TGTGCCAGCAGCCGCGGACAGGGGGTCGGAACCGGGGAGCTGTTTTTT. The chain employs TRBV13 and TRBJ2-2; 10 nucleotides line up with TRBD1. This CDR3 region has 16 residues. Germline V gene sequence: CDR1 PRHDT, CDR2 FYEKMQ (reference sequence). With 5 bases clipped from V and 5 bases from J, the junction kept 8 bases outside the gene matches.

The genes are TRBV7-2 and TRBJ2-3; D unclear. The CDR3 is 14 amino acids. Trimming pared 7 bases from V and 8 bases from J, leaving 19 bases between. Per germline, CDR1 SGHTA and CDR2 FQGNSA. The CDR3 bases are TGTGCCAGCAAGTTCAGCTCTGACCCGGGTACGCAGTATTTT. Translation: CASKFSSDPGTQYF.

The V gene is TRBV20-1, the J gene TRBJ2-7, with 7 nucleotides matching TRBD2. The CDR3 contains 13 residues. V dropped 3 bases and J dropped 6; count of bases not matched to a gene: 8. In germline, CDR1 is DFQATT, CDR2 SNEGSKA (reference sequence). CDR3 nucleotides: TGCAGTGCTAGTTGGGGGGGTTCAAGCGAGCAGTACTTC. It is translated as CSASWGGSSEQYF.

The gene calls are TRBV19 and TRBJ1-6, with TRBD1 matching over 9 bases. With V trimmed by 5 bases and J by 6 bases, 5 bases remained unmatched. The CDR3 loop spans 15 amino acids. The germline V gene has CDR1 LNHDA and CDR2 SQIVND (reference sequence). Written as DNA, the CDR3 is TGTGCCAGTAGTTCCACAGGGGGCCCTAATTCACCCCTCCACTTT. This translates into CASSSTGGPNSPLHF. The full variable domain, completed using reference TRBV19 and TRBJ1-6, is DGGITQSPKYLFRKEGQNVTLSCEQNLNHDAMYWYRQDPGQGLRLIYYSQIVNDFQKGDIAEGYSVSREKKESFPLTVTSAQKNPTAFYLCASSSTGGPNSPLHFGNGTRLTVT.

The rearrangement uses TRBV27 and TRBJ2-7; 14 nucleotides match TRBD2. The CDR3 contains 17 residues. V lost 6 bases to trimming and J lost 2 bases; unmatched junction nucleotides: 9. Germline loops: CDR1 MNHEY, CDR2 SMNVEV (reference sequence). CDR3 nucleotide sequence: TGTGCCAGCAGAGGGACTAGCGGGGGATATACTGCCTACGAGCAGTACTTC. This codes for CASRGTSGGYTAYEQYF.

This clone was observed once. V and J are TRBV5-1 and TRBJ2-1, with TRBD1 matching over 8 bases. The CDR3 is 15 amino acids. CDR1 SGHRS and CDR2 YFSETQ come from the germline V gene. The ends lost 3 bases at V and 8 bases at J; junction bases unmatched: 10. CDR3: CASSWAGQGGDEQFF. The CDR3 nucleotides are TGCGCCAGCAGCTGGGCCGGACAGGGCGGGGATGAGCAGTTCTTC. Full variable domain (missing parts from reference TRBV5-1 and TRBJ2-1): KAGVTQTPRYLIKTRGQQVTLSCSPISGHRSVSWYQQTPGQGLQFLFEYFSETQRNKGNFPGRFSGRQFSNSRSEMNVSTLELGDSALYLCASSWAGQGGDEQFFGPGTRLTVL.

CDR3 sequence: CASSGRTYRGYNEQFF. The DNA of the CDR3 is TGTGCCAGCAGCGGTCGAACCTACAGGGGCTACAATGAGCAGTTCTTC. The rearrangement uses TRBV9 and TRBJ2-1, with 7 bases lining up with TRBD1. V was clipped by 3 bases and J by 3 bases; unmatched bases: 9. Germline values: CDR1 SGDLS, CDR2 YYNGEE. The CDR3 runs 16 residues.

This chain joins TRBV10-3 and TRBJ1-5; TRBD1 matches 9 bases. The CDR3 runs to 13 residues. Trimming cost V 6 bases and J 5 bases; bases outside gene matches: 2. Germline loops: CDR1 ENHRY, CDR2 SYGVKD. The chain's CDR3 is CAISRDRDQPQHF. As DNA, the CDR3 is TGTGCCATCAGCCGGGACAGGGATCAGCCCCAGCATTTT.

This chain uses TRBV3-1 (or the pseudogene TRBV3-2) with TRBJ2-7; 11 positions agree with TRBD2. V shed 0 bases and J 2 bases; nucleotides not matched to a gene: 6. This CDR3 has 17 residues. Per germline, CDR1 LGHDT and CDR2 YNNKEL (reference sequence). Here the CDR3 DNA reads TGTGCCAGCAGCCAAGATCTTAGCGGGGGGGCCACCTACGAGCAGTACTTC. Translation gives CASSQDLSGGATYEQYF.

V gene TRBV6-4 combines with J gene TRBJ2-4; D possibly corresponds to TRBD1 (8 bases). V lost 6 bases, J lost 8 bases, and 14 bases lay in between. CDR1 is MRHNA, CDR2 SNTAGT, per germline. The CDR3 extends over 13 amino acids. CDR3 protein: CASSGTGGDIQYF. The DNA of the CDR3 is TGTGCCAGCAGCGGCACAGGGGGGGACATTCAGTACTTC.

This clone was observed a handful of times. This chain connects TRBV7-6 to TRBJ1-3; D possibly corresponds to TRBD1 (5 bases). The germline CDR1 and CDR2 sequences are SGHVS and FNYEAQ. CDR3 length: 15 amino acids. Between the trimmed V and J ends, which lost 6 bases and 4 bases, there was a span of 16 bases. The CDR3 DNA follows: TGTGCCAGCAGTTTGTCAGGGATCTCCGGAAACACCATATATTTT. This encodes CASSLSGISGNTIYF.

The gene calls are TRBV19 and TRBJ1-3, with a weak D call TRBD1 (5 bases). Between the trimmed V and J ends, which lost 2 bases and 0 bases, there was a span of 23 bases. Germline CDR1 is LNHDA and CDR2 is SQIVND (reference sequence). This CDR3 region has 20 residues. CDR3 protein: CASSINGAAFQWNSGNTIYF. CDR3 nucleotide sequence: TGTGCCAGTAGTATAAATGGGGCAGCTTTTCAGTGGAACTCTGGAAACACCATATATTTT.